The rows below give T cell receptor beta chains drawn from one sample of a study of T cell repertoires in cytomegalovirus infection. TCRdb analysed the reads with MiXCR anew, one entry per CDR3 protein. This sample has 250,000 to 300,000 distinct CDR3 sequences, with roughly 9% found just once. The specimen sequenced was PBMCs. The origin of the receptors is a human donor in good health (CMV status not recorded). Some clones in this sample may be carry-over from other donors' samples. The CDR3 runs from the conserved cysteine through the conserved F or W. The order of the fields is V gene, D gene, clone size, J gene, CDR3 DNA, CDR3 protein. The D gene is left open where the match is weak. The listing skips clone size in some rows; elsewhere it reads once, few, many or a size class.

V: TRBV7-2; D: TRBD1; size: many; J: TRBJ2-7; DNA: TGTGCCAGCAGCTCGGGACAGACCTACTCCTACGAGCAGTACTTC; CDR3: CASSSGQTYSYEQYF
V: TRBV7-2; D: TRBD2; size: many; J: TRBJ2-3; DNA: TGTGCCAGCAGCCAACCTCCGGGGGGGACCACAGATACGCAGTATTTT; CDR3: CASSQPPGGTTDTQYF
V: TRBV7-2; D: NA; size: many; J: TRBJ1-2; DNA: TGTGCCAGCAGCTTAGAACACCAAAACTATGGCTACACCTTC; CDR3: CASSLEHQNYGYTF
V: TRBV7-2; D: NA; size: many; J: TRBJ1-4; DNA: TGTGCCAGCAGGAATTTTGGATACACTAATGAAAAACTGTTTTTT; CDR3: CASRNFGYTNEKLFF
V: TRBV28; D: TRBD1; size: many; J: TRBJ2-7; DNA: TGTGCCAGCAGTACAACGACAGGGAACTACGAGCAGTACTTC; CDR3: CASSTTTGNYEQYF
V: TRBV7-2; D: NA; size: many; J: TRBJ1-2; DNA: TGTGCCAGCAGCTTAGCGGCCAAAGGGGACTATGGCTACACCTTC; CDR3: CASSLAAKGDYGYTF
V: TRBV7-2; D: NA; size: many; J: TRBJ2-5; DNA: TGTGCCAGCAGCTTAACAGGGTCGGAGACCCAGTACTTC; CDR3: CASSLTGSETQYF
V: TRBV12-3/TRBV12-4; D: NA; size: many; J: TRBJ1-5; DNA: TGTGCCAGCACCTCGGGGGGGGTGAATCAGCCCCAGCATTTT; CDR3: CASTSGGVNQPQHF
V: TRBV20-1; D: NA; size: few; J: TRBJ1-1; DNA: TGCAGTGTTCCGACACAGAACACTGAAGCTTTCTTT; CDR3: CSVPTQNTEAFF
V: TRBV7-2; D: NA; size: many; J: TRBJ2-7; DNA: TGTGCCAGCAGCTTAATACTTGGGGGCCACGAGCAGTACTTC; CDR3: CASSLILGGHEQYF
V: TRBV7-9; D: TRBD1; size: many; J: TRBJ1-1; DNA: TGTGCCAGCAGCCCATGGAGTACAGGGGGCTCTAACACTGAAGCTTTCTTT; CDR3: CASSPWSTGGSNTEAFF
V: TRBV5-1; D: TRBD1; size: NA; J: TRBJ2-4; DNA: TGCGCCAGCAGCCCAGCCGACAGGGACCAAAACATTCAGTACTTC; CDR3: CASSPADRDQNIQYF
V: TRBV12-3/TRBV12-4; D: NA; size: many; J: TRBJ1-2; DNA: TGTGCCAGCAGCCAAAACTATGGCTACACCTTC; CDR3: CASSQNYGYTF
V: TRBV7-2; D: NA; size: many; J: TRBJ2-5; DNA: TGTGCCAGCAGCCTTGGACACAAAGAGACCCAGTACTTC; CDR3: CASSLGHKETQYF
V: TRBV12-5; D: TRBD1; size: many; J: TRBJ2-7; DNA: TGTGCTAGTGGTTTGGGGACAGGGTTCTACGAGCAGTACTTC; CDR3: CASGLGTGFYEQYF
V: TRBV24-1; D: TRBD2; size: NA; J: TRBJ2-1; DNA: TGTGCCACCTCTTCGGCGGGGGAGTCCTACAATGAGCAGTTCTTC; CDR3: CATSSAGESYNEQFF
V: TRBV6-2/TRBV6-3; D: NA; size: many; J: TRBJ1-1; DNA: TGTGCCAGCAGTTCCCCCTCCGGGATTACTGAAGCTTTCTTT; CDR3: CASSSPSGITEAFF
V: TRBV19; D: NA; size: many; J: TRBJ1-3; DNA: TGTGCTCCTACAACCCCAGGGCGGCGGTCCGGAAACACCATATATTTT; CDR3: CAPTTPGRRSGNTIYF
V: TRBV7-3; D: TRBD2; size: many; J: TRBJ2-1; DNA: TGTGCCAGCAGCCCCCGGGGCGGGGGGGCGGGGAGTGAGCAGTTCTTC; CDR3: CASSPRGGGAGSEQFF
V: TRBV6-2/TRBV6-3; D: TRBD2; size: few; J: TRBJ2-1; DNA: TGTGCCAGCAGATATATAGCGGGGGGCTTAGAGCAGTTCTTC; CDR3: CASRYIAGGLEQFF
V: TRBV7-8; D: NA; size: many; J: TRBJ2-1; DNA: TGTGCCAGCAGCTTGACCCCCGTCAATGAGCAGTTCTTC; CDR3: CASSLTPVNEQFF
V: TRBV7-2; D: NA; size: many; J: TRBJ1-2; DNA: TGTGCCAGCAGCTTAGCGTGGGCCAGTTATGGCTACACCTTC; CDR3: CASSLAWASYGYTF
V: TRBV7-9; D: TRBD1; size: few; J: TRBJ2-1; DNA: TGTGCCAGCAGCTTAATTCCCGTCCGATCGGGACAGGGCCGGAATGAGCAGTTCTTC; CDR3: CASSLIPVRSGQGRNEQFF